This record concerns one TCR beta chain sequence. Its antigen is not known. Sequenced by immunoSEQ multiplex PCR; TCRdb stores in-frame clones only, minus some. The table includes about 120,000 clones, approximately 90% detected once. This sample is drawn from a study of Tregs in tolerant kidney transplant recipients. This CDR3 has 15 residues. CDR1 SGHRS and CDR2 YFSETQ come from the germline V gene. Trimming took off 2 bases at V and 2 bases at J, with 12 bases between the two ends. General observations from the study: Findings come from small patient numbers and require larger validation.

The V gene is TRBV5-1, the J gene TRBJ2-3; the D gene is possibly TRBD1 (5 bases). Sequencing was done on a sample of CD4+ T cells from blood. This clonotype originated in a human donor in good health. The CDR3 spells CASSLGAGPTDTQYF. The DNA of the CDR3 is TGCGCCAGCAGCTTAGGGGCCGGTCCCACAGATACGCAGTATTTT.